The clone carrying this T cell receptor beta chain was observed a few times. The target antigen is unknown. CDR3 size: 17 residues. The V gene end was trimmed by 1 base and the J gene end by 1 base; junction bases not matched to a gene: 7. The germline V gene encodes CDR1 SGHTA and CDR2 FQGNSA. These data belong to a study of T cells after yellow fever vaccination. Turning to the study itself: Fractions low in cell number were prepared with SMART-Seq v4 Ultra Low Input. Study-level results: It was the secondary response that reached its peak faster, day 5 versus 15, but it was weaker. Contaminating bulk clonotypes could be abundant in FACS-sorted repertoires.

MiXCR was run by TCRdb on the 5' RACE reads, yielding one entry per CDR3 protein. The table records about 510,000 distinct CDR3 sequences, 20% to 25% of them present only once. The origin of this receptor is a man between 18 and 29 years old who received the YFV17D yellow fever vaccine. V usage is TRBV7-2 and J usage is TRBJ2-3; 8 bases agree with TRBD2. The input for sequencing was PBMCs, taken less than 25 days after the first yellow fever vaccination. The CDR3 bases are TGTGCCAGCAGCTTAGTCAGGGTCGGGGGGGGCACAGATACGCAGTATTTT. It specifies CASSLVRVGGGTDTQYF.